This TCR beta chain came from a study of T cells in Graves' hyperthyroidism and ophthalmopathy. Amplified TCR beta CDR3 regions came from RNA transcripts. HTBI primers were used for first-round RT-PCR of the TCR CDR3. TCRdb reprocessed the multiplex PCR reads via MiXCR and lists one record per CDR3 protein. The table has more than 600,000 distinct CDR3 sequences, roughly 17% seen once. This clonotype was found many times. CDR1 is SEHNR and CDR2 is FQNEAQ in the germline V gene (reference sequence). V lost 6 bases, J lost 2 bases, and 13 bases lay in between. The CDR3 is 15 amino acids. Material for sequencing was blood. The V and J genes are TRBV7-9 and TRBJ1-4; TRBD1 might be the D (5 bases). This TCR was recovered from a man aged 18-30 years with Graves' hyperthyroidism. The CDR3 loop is CASREIRATNEKLFF. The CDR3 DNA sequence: TGTGCCAGCAGGGAAATCAGGGCGACTAATGAAAAACTGTTTTTT. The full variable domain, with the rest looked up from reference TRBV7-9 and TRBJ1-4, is DTGVSQNPRHKITKRGQNVTFRCDPISEHNRLYWYRQTLGQGPEFLTYFQNEAQLEKSRLLSDRFSAERPKGSFSTLEIQRTEQGDSAMYLCASREIRATNEKLFFGSGTQLSVL.